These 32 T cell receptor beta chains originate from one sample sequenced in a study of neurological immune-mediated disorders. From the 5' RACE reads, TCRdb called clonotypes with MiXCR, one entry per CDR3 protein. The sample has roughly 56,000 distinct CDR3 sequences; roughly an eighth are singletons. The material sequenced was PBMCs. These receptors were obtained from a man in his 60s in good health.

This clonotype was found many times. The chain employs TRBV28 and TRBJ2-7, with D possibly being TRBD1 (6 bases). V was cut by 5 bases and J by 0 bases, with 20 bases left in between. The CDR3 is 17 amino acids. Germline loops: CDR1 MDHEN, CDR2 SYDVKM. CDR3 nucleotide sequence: TGTGCCAGCAGTCCTGGGAGAGACAGGACCCTCTCCTACGAGCAGTACTTC. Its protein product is CASSPGRDRTLSYEQYF.

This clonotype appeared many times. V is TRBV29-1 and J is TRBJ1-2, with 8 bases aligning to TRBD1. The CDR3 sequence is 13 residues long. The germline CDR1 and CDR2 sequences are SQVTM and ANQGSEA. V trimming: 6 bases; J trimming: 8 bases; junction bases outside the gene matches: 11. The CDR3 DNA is TGCAGCGTCGGAGGACAGGGCTGGAACGGCTACACCTTC. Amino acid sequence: CSVGGQGWNGYTF.

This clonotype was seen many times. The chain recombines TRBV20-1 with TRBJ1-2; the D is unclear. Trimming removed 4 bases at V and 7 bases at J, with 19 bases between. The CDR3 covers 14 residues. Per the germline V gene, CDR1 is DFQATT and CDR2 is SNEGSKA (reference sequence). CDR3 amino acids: CSAKTGPSFGGYTF. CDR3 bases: TGCAGTGCTAAGACCGGACCGTCCTTTGGTGGCTACACCTTC.

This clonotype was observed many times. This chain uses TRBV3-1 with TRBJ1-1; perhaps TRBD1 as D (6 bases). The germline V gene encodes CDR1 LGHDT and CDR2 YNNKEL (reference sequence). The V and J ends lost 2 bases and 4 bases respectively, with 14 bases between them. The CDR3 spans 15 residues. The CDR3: CASSQQGFAGTEAFF. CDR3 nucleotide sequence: TGTGCCAGCAGCCAACAGGGGTTCGCGGGCACTGAAGCTTTCTTT.

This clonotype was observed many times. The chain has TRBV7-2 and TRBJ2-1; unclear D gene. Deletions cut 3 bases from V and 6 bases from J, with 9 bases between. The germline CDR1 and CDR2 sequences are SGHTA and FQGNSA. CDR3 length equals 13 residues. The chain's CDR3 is CASSFRRVNEQFF. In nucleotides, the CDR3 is TGTGCCAGCAGCTTCAGACGGGTCAATGAGCAGTTCTTC.

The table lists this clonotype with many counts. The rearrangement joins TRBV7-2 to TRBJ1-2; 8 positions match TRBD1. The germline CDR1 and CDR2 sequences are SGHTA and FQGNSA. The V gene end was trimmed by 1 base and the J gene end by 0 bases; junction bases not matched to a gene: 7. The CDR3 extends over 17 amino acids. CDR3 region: CASSLGAGGEPNYGYTF. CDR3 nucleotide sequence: TGTGCCAGCAGCTTAGGGGCAGGGGGCGAACCTAACTATGGCTACACCTTC.

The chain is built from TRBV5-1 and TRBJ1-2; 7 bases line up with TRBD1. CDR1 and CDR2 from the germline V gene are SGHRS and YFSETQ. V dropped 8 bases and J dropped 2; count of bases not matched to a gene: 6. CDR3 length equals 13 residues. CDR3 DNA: TGCGCCAGTACGGGGACAGACAACTATGGCTACACCTTC. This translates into CASTGTDNYGYTF. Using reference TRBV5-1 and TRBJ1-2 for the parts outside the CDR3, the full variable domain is KAGVTQTPRYLIKTRGQQVTLSCSPISGHRSVSWYQQTPGQGLQFLFEYFSETQRNKGNFPGRFSGRQFSNSRSEMNVSTLELGDSALYLCASTGTDNYGYTFGSGTRLTVV.

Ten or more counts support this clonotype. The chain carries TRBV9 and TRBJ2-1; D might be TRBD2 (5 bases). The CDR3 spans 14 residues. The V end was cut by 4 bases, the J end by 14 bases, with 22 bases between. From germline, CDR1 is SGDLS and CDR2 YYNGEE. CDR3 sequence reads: CASSPRTTGGLKFF. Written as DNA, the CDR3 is TGTGCCAGCAGCCCTCGGACGACCGGAGGTTTGAAGTTCTTC.

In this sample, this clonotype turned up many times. The CDR3 sequence: CASSLKGGEQFF. CDR3 sequence (DNA): TGTGCCAGCAGCTTAAAGGGAGGTGAGCAGTTCTTC. The V and J genes are TRBV7-7 and TRBJ2-1, with D perhaps TRBD2 (6 bases). Trimming removed 2 bases at V and 9 bases at J, with 8 bases between. Germline-derived CDR1 and CDR2 are SSHAT and FNYEAQ (reference sequence). This CDR3 has 12 residues.

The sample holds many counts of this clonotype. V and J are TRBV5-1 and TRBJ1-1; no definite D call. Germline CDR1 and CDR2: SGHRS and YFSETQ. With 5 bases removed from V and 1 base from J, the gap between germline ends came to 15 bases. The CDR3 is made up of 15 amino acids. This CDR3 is CASSRESIANTEAFF. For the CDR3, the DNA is TGCGCCAGCAGTCGGGAATCCATAGCGAACACTGAAGCTTTCTTT. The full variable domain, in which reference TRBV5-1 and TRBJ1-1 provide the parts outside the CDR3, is KAGVTQTPRYLIKTRGQQVTLSCSPISGHRSVSWYQQTPGQGLQFLFEYFSETQRNKGNFPGRFSGRQFSNSRSEMNVSTLELGDSALYLCASSRESIANTEAFFGQGTRLTVV.

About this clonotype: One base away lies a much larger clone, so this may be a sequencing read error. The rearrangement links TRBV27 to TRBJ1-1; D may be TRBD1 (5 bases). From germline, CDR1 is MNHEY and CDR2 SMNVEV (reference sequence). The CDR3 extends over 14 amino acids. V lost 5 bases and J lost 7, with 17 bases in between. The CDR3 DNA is TGTGCCAGCAGTACCCGAGGAGGGGACCATGAAGCTTTCTTT. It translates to CASSTRGGDHEAFF.

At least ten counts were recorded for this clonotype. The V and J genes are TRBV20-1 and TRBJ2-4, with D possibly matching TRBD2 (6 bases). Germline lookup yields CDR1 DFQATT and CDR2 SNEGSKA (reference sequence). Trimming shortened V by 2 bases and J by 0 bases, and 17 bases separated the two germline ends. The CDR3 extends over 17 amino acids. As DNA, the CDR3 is TGCAGTGCTAGACTACGGGGCGGGGACCTAGCCAAAAACATTCAGTACTTC. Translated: CSARLRGGDLAKNIQYF.

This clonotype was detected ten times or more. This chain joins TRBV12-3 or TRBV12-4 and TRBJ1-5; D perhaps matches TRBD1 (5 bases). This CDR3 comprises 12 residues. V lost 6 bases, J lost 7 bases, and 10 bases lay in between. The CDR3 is CASSRGEQPQHF. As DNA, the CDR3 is TGTGCCAGCAGCCGAGGGGAGCAGCCCCAGCATTTT.

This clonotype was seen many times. The CDR3 DNA reads TGCGCCAGCAGCTTCGGGACAAACTACTATGGCTACACCTTC. As protein: CASSFGTNYYGYTF. The V and J genes are TRBV5-1 and TRBJ1-2; weak D call: TRBD1 (6 bases). V shed 2 bases and J shed 3 bases, with 11 bases lying between them. This CDR3 contains 14 residues. The V gene's germline CDR1 is SGHRS and CDR2 YFSETQ.

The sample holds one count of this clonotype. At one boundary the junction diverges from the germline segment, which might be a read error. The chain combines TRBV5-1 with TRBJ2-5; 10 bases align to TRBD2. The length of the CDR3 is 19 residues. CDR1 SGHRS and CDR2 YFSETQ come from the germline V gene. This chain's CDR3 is CASSLAKSGGAGRSETQYF. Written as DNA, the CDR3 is TGCGCCAGCAGTTTGGCCAAGAGCGGGGGGGCTGGGAGAAGCGAGACCCAGTACTTC.

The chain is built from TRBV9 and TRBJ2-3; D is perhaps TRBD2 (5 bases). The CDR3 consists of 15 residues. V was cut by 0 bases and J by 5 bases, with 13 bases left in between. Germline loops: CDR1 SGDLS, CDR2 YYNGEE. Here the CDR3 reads CASSVVGELGDTQYF. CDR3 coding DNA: TGTGCCAGCAGCGTAGTCGGGGAGTTGGGAGATACGCAGTATTTT.

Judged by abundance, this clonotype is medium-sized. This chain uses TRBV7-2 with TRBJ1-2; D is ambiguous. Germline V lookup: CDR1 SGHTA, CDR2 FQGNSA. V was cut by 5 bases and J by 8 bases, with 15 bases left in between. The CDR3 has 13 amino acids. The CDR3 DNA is TGTGCCAGCAGCCTGGGCGGCTTTATGGGCTACACCTTC. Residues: CASSLGGFMGYTF.

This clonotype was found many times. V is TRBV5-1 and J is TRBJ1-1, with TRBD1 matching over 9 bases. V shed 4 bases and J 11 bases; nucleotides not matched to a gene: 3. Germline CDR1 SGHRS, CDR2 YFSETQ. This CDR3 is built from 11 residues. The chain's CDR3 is CASSDDRGAFF. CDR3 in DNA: TGCGCCAGCAGCGATGACAGGGGGGCTTTCTTT.

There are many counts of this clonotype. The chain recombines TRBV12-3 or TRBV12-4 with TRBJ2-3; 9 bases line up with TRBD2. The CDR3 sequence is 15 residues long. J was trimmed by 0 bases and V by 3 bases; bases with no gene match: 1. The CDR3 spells CASSLSGGSTDTQYF. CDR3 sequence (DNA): TGTGCCAGCAGTTTGAGCGGGGGGAGCACAGATACGCAGTATTTT.

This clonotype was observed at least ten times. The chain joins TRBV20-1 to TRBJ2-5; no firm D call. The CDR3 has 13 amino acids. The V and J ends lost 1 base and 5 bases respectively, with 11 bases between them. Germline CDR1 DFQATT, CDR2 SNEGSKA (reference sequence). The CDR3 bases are TGCAGTGCTAGAGTGGGCAGGCTGGAGACCCAGTACTTC. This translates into CSARVGRLETQYF.

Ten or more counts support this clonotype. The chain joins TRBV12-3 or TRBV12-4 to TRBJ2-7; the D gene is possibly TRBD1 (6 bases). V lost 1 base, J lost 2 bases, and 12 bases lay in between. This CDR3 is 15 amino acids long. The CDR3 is CASSLVAGATYEQYF. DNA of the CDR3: TGTGCCAGCAGTTTAGTGGCAGGGGCGACCTACGAGCAGTACTTC.

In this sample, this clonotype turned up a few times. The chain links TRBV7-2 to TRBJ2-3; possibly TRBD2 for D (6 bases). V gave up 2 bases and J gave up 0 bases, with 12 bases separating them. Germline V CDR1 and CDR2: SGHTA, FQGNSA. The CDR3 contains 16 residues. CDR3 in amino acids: CASSLWAGTSTDTQYF. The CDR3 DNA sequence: TGTGCCAGCAGCTTATGGGCGGGGACTAGCACAGATACGCAGTATTTT.

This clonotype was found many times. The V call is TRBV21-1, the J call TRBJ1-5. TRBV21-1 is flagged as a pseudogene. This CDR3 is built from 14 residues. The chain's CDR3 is CASSKRTYNQPQHF. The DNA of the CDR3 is TGTGCCAGCAGCAAAAGGACGTACAATCAGCCCCAGCATTTT.

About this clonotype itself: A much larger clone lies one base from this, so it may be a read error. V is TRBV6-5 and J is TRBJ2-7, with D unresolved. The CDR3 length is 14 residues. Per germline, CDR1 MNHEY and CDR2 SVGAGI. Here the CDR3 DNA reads TGTGCCAGCAGTTACACCTTCAACTCCTACGACCAGTACTTC. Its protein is CASSYTFNSYDQYF.

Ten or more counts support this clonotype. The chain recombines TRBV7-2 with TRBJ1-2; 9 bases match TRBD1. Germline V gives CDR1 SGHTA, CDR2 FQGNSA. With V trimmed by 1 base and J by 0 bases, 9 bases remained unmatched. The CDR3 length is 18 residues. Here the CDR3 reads CASSLDGTGSLANYGYTF. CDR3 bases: TGTGCCAGCAGCTTAGATGGGACAGGGTCTTTAGCTAACTATGGCTACACCTTC.

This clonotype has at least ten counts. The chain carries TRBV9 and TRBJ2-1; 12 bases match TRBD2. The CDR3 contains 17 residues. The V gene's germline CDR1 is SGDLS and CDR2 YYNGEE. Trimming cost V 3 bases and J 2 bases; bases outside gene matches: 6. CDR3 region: CASSDRTSGAPYNEQFF. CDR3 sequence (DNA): TGTGCCAGCAGCGATAGGACTAGCGGGGCCCCCTACAATGAGCAGTTCTTC.

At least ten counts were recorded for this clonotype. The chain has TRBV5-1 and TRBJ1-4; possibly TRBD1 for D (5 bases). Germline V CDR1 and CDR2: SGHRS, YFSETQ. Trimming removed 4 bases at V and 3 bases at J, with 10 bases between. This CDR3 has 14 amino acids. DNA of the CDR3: TGCGCCAGCAGCCGGGACGGATCTAATGAAAAACTGTTTTTT. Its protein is CASSRDGSNEKLFF.

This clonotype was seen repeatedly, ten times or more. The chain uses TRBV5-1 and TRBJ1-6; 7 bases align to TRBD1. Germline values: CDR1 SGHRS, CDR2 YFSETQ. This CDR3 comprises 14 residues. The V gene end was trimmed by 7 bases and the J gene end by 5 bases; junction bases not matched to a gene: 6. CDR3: CASRPTGNNSPLHF. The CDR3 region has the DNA TGCGCCAGCCGGCCGACAGGGAATAATTCACCCCTCCACTTT. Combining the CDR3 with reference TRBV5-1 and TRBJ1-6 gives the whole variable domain KAGVTQTPRYLIKTRGQQVTLSCSPISGHRSVSWYQQTPGQGLQFLFEYFSETQRNKGNFPGRFSGRQFSNSRSEMNVSTLELGDSALYLCASRPTGNNSPLHFGNGTRLTVT.

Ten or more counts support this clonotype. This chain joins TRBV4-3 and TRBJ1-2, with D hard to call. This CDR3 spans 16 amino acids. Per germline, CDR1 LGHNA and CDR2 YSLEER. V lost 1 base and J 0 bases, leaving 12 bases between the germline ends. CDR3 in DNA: TGCGCCAGCAGCCAAGGTCTGGCCGACCCTAACTATGGCTACACCTTC. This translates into CASSQGLADPNYGYTF.

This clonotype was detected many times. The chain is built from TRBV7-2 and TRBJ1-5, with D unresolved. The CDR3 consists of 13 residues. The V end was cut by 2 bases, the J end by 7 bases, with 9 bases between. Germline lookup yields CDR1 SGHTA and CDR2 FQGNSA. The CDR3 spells CASSLLGGQPQHF. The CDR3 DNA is TGTGCCAGCAGCTTACTGGGAGGGCAGCCCCAGCATTTT.

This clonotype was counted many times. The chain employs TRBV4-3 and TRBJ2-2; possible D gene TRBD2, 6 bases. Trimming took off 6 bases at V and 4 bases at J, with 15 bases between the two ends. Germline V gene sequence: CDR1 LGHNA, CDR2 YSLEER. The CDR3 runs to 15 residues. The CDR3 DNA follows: TGCGCCAGCAGTCCGGTCGCGGGGACCACCGGGGAGCTGTTTTTT. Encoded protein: CASSPVAGTTGELFF.

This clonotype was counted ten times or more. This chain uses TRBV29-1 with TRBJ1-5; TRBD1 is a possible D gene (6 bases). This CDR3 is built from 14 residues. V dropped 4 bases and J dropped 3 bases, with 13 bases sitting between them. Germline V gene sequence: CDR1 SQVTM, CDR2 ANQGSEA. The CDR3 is CSVVIGGNNQPQHF. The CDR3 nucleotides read TGCAGCGTTGTGATAGGGGGAAACAATCAGCCCCAGCATTTT. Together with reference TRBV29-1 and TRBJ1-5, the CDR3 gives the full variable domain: SAVISQKPSRDICQRGTSLTIQCQVDSQVTMMFWYRQQPGQSLTLIATANQGSEATYESGFVIDKFPISRPNLTFSTLTVSNMSPEDSSIYLCSVVIGGNNQPQHFGDGTRLSIL.